Below are 18 T cell receptor beta chains sequenced from a single sample in a study of T cells in Graves' hyperthyroidism and ophthalmopathy. RNA transcripts were the template for amplifying TCR beta CDR3 regions. TCR CDR3 underwent first-round RT-PCR with the HTBI primer set. Each CDR3 protein gets one entry after TCRdb re-called the multiplex PCR reads with MiXCR. The sample has 400,000 to 500,000 distinct CDR3 sequences, about 15% seen once. Sample: blood. The receptor set was obtained from a man aged 18 to 29 with Graves' ophthalmopathy.

This clonotype was observed at least ten times. The chain links TRBV7-9 to TRBJ1-5, with a possible D match to TRBD1 (6 bases). The CDR3 totals 14 residues. Germline-derived CDR1 and CDR2 are SEHNR and FQNEAQ (reference sequence). The V gene lost 4 bases and the J gene lost 3 bases, with 10 bases spanning the gap. The DNA of the CDR3 is TGTGCCAGCAGCTGGGACACGCTCAATCAGCCCCAGCATTTT. Translated, it gives CASSWDTLNQPQHF.

This sequence joins TRBV5-4 and TRBJ2-7; D might be TRBD2 (5 bases). The CDR3 runs to 12 residues. V was pared by 0 bases and J by 6 bases, with 7 bases between. Germline lookup yields CDR1 SGHNT and CDR2 YYREEE (reference sequence). The CDR3 DNA is TGTGCCAGCAGCTTGGCTGCGGGCGAGCAGTACTTC. Its translation: CASSLAAGEQYF.

V and J are TRBV19 and TRBJ2-7; D gene ambiguous. Germline V lookup: CDR1 LNHDA, CDR2 SQIVND (reference sequence). The CDR3 runs 13 residues. V lost 0 bases to trimming and J lost 5 bases, with 8 bases between them. CDR3 nucleotides: TGTGCCAGTAGTATAGATGGTGGACACGAGCAGTACTTC. Its protein is CASSIDGGHEQYF. Full variable domain (remainder filled in from reference TRBV19 and TRBJ2-7): DGGITQSPKYLFRKEGQNVTLSCEQNLNHDAMYWYRQDPGQGLRLIYYSQIVNDFQKGDIAEGYSVSREKKESFPLTVTSAQKNPTAFYLCASSIDGGHEQYFGPGTRLTVT.

This clonotype has ten or more counts. This sequence joins TRBV7-2 and TRBJ2-7; weak D call: TRBD1 (6 bases). Germline CDR1 and CDR2: SGHTA and FQGNSA. CDR3 size: 14 residues. V lost 4 bases to trimming and J lost 0 bases, with 10 bases between them. The CDR3 spells CASSSRGFSYEQYF. In nucleotides, the CDR3 is TGTGCCAGCAGCTCAAGGGGGTTCTCCTACGAGCAGTACTTC.

The V call is TRBV30, the J call TRBJ2-1; 8 bases agree with TRBD2. Germline CDR1 is GTSNPN and CDR2 is SVGIG (reference sequence). The CDR3 contains 16 residues. The V gene end was trimmed by 3 bases and the J gene end by 2 bases; junction bases not matched to a gene: 9. CDR3 DNA sequence: TGTGCCTGGAGCGCTCCCTTGGGACTAGCCTACAATGAGCAGTTCTTC. It codes for CAWSAPLGLAYNEQFF.

This clonotype was seen many times. The chain uses TRBV18 and TRBJ1-2, with 7 bases matching TRBD1. J was trimmed by 5 bases and V by 3 bases; bases with no gene match: 3. The CDR3 totals 13 residues. CDR1 and CDR2 from the germline V gene are KGHSH and LQKENI. In DNA form, the CDR3 reads TGTGCCAGCTCACCCACAGGGGAGTATGGCTACACCTTC. Translating gives CASSPTGEYGYTF. The full variable domain, rest sourced from reference TRBV18 and TRBJ1-2, is NAGVMQNPRHLVRRRGQEARLRCSPMKGHSHVYWYRQLPEEGLKFMVYLQKENIIDESGMPKERFSAEFPKEGPSILRIQQVVRGDSAAYFCASSPTGEYGYTFGSGTRLTVV.

Concerning this clonotype: A much larger clone differs by one base, so this may be a read error. V is TRBV6-1 and J is TRBJ1-2, with D tentatively TRBD1 (5 bases). This CDR3 contains 12 residues. The germline V gene encodes CDR1 MNHNS and CDR2 SASEGT. The DNA for the CDR3 is TGTGCCAGCAGTGAACTACGGCGGGGCTACGCCTTC. Translation gives CASSELRRGYAF.

In this sample, this clonotype turned up many times. The rearrangement links TRBV20-1 to TRBJ2-5; a possible D gene is TRBD2 (6 bases). V was clipped by 3 bases and J by 2 bases, with 10 bases between them. CDR3 size: 13 residues. In germline, CDR1 is DFQATT, CDR2 SNEGSKA (reference sequence). Here the CDR3 DNA reads TGCAGTGCTAGTGCGGGACCTCAAGAGACCCAGTACTTC. The encoded protein is CSASAGPQETQYF.

The chain employs TRBV6-4 and TRBJ2-3; 9 bases are a match to TRBD2. The length of the CDR3 is 15 residues. Looked up from germline, CDR1 is MRHNA and CDR2 is SNTAGT. The trim removed 10 bases at V and 0 bases at J, leaving 8 bases unmatched. Here the CDR3 reads CATLPTSGSTDTQYF. The DNA of the CDR3 is TGTGCCACCCTCCCCACTAGCGGGAGCACAGATACGCAGTATTTT.

This clonotype was detected ten times or more. CDR3: CASSQEPVGEQTYNEQFF. The DNA for the CDR3 is TGTGCCAGCAGCCAAGAACCCGTAGGGGAACAAACCTACAATGAGCAGTTCTTC. The chain links TRBV3-1 to TRBJ2-1; the D gene is possibly TRBD1 (5 bases). CDR3 length: 18 amino acids. The germline CDR1 and CDR2 sequences are LGHDT and YNNKEL (reference sequence). V gave up 0 bases and J gave up 2 bases, with 17 bases separating them.

This clonotype was seen ten or more times. This rearrangement joins TRBV7-9 to TRBJ1-6; the match to TRBD1 covers 8 bases. Germline V CDR1 and CDR2: SEHNR, FQNEAQ (reference sequence). This CDR3 is 15 amino acids long. The junction had 4 bases not matched to a gene; V was cut back by 5 bases and J by 4 bases. CDR3 region: CASSEGQAYNSPLHF. The DNA for the CDR3 is TGTGCCAGCAGCGAGGGACAGGCGTATAATTCACCCCTCCACTTT.

The chain links TRBV4-2 to TRBJ2-3; 10 bases align to TRBD2. The CDR3 extends over 18 amino acids. V shed 2 bases and J 0 bases; nucleotides not matched to a gene: 8. Germline V gene sequence: CDR1 LGHNA, CDR2 YNFKEQ. The CDR3 bases are TGTGCCAGCAGCCAAATTCTCGGGACTAGCGACAGCACAGATACGCAGTATTTT. Its translation: CASSQILGTSDSTDTQYF.

The rearrangement links TRBV4-1 to TRBJ1-2; D remains ambiguous. The germline CDR1 and CDR2 sequences are MGHRA and YSYEKL. The germline V and J ends were trimmed by 3 bases and 3 bases, with 5 bases remaining between them. The CDR3 totals 12 residues. Here the CDR3 DNA reads TGCGCCAGCAGCCACCAATACTATGGCTACACCTTC. Translated, it gives CASSHQYYGYTF.

This clonotype was seen ten or more times. The CDR3, as DNA: TGTGCCAGCAGTTTAGAGTTCCCTTTAGAAAAACTGTTTTTT. Protein: CASSLEFPLEKLFF. V gene TRBV12-3 or TRBV12-4 combines with J gene TRBJ1-4; unclear D gene. V was trimmed by 1 base and J by 8 bases, leaving 11 bases between them. CDR3 size: 14 residues.

This clonotype has ten or more counts. The chain is built from TRBV7-9 and TRBJ2-7; D is perhaps TRBD2 (6 bases). Germline assignment: CDR1 SEHNR and CDR2 FQNEAQ (reference sequence). V was clipped by 7 bases and J by 5 bases, with 15 bases between them. There are 13 residues in the CDR3. DNA of the CDR3: TGTGCCAGCAACTTGGGCGGGGCCCACGAGCAGTACTTC. Protein sequence: CASNLGGAHEQYF.

This clonotype was seen many times. J is TRBJ1-1 and V is TRBV20-1, with 7 bases matching TRBD1. The CDR3 runs 11 residues. CDR1 and CDR2 from the germline V gene are DFQATT and SNEGSKA (reference sequence). V shed 3 bases and J 10 bases; nucleotides not matched to a gene: 5. The CDR3 nucleotides read TGCAGTGCTAGGGAATACAGGGGAGCTTTCTTT. Its translation is CSAREYRGAFF.

V and J are TRBV11-2 and TRBJ2-7; TRBD2 aligns across 15 bases. The length of the CDR3 is 18 residues. After removal of 5 bases from V and 0 bases from J, the junction contained 8 bases not matched to a gene. Germline CDR1 is SGHAT and CDR2 is FQNNGV. CDR3 sequence reads: CASSPGLAGGPPSYEQYF. In nucleotides, the CDR3 is TGTGCCAGCAGCCCTGGACTAGCGGGAGGGCCTCCCTCCTACGAGCAGTACTTC.

A note on this clonotype: A clone one base away is much larger, so this may be a read error. The chain couples TRBV5-1 to TRBJ2-7; weak D call: TRBD1 (5 bases). V was cut by 2 bases and J by 3 bases, with 12 bases left in between. The CDR3 runs to 14 residues. CDR1 is SGHRS and CDR2 is YFSETQ in the germline V gene. Written as DNA, the CDR3 is TGCGCCAGCAGCTTTTCGACAGTGGACTACGAGCAGTACTTC. It yields the protein CASSFSTVDYEQYF.